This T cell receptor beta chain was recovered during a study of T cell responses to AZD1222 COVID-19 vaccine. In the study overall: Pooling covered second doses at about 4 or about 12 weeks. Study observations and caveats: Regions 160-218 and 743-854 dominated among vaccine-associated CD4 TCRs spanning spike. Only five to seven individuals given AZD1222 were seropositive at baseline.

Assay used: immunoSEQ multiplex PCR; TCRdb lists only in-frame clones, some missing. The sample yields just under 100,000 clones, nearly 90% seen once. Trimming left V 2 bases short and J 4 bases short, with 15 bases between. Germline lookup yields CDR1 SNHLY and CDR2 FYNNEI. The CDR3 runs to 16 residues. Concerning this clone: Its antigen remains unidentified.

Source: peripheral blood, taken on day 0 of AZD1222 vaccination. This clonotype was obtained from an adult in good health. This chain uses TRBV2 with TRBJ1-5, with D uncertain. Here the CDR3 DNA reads TGTGCCAGCAGTGAATTCGGGTCGAAACCAAATCAGCCCCAGCATTTT. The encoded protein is CASSEFGSKPNQPQHF.